This TCR beta chain comes out of a study of blood T cell repertoires in COVID-19. Study summary: Italy, Spain and the United States were the sources of the convalescent and acute COVID-19 samples. PBMCs, B-cell-depleted T cells, or T cells were the source of the cDNA or gDNA that made up the material.

V was clipped by 5 bases and J by 6 bases, with 8 bases between them. CDR1 is MRHNA, CDR2 SNTAGT, per germline. The CDR3 consists of 13 residues. Methods used by the authors: Researchers report that nucleated cell counts were estimated from reference gene primer amplification. Profiling relied on immunoSEQ multiplex PCR, and the TCRdb table lists in-frame clones only, not all of them. From that table come the V and J calls and clone size; the DNA was used to work out D and trimming. The data hold 55,000 to 80,000 clones, with around 80% observed a single time. Material: peripheral blood. This clonotype originated in a middle-aged man with active COVID-19. V usage is TRBV6-4 and J usage is TRBJ1-6; D gene unclear. CDR3 coding DNA: TGTGCCAGCAGTTACAGTTCTAATTCACCCCTCCACTTT. This encodes CASSYSSNSPLHF.